This T cell receptor beta chain was documented in a study of T cells in localized non-small cell lung cancer. Overall study results and limits: The study found T cell clonality highest in uninvolved adjacent lung, above tumor.

This clone was picked up a small number of times. As yet, its antigen is unknown. The protocol was immunoSEQ multiplex PCR, while the TCRdb copy is restricted to in-frame clones and leaves out a portion. The table has 29,000 or so clones, 88% seen once. This CDR3 has 16 amino acids. Germline V CDR1 and CDR2: MNHEY, SVGAGI. V dropped 2 bases and J dropped 7 bases, with 21 bases sitting between them. This TCR came from a female donor of 60 years or more with stage III squamous cell lung carcinoma. Source: peripheral blood, taken before any cancer treatment. The V call is TRBV6-5, the J call TRBJ2-7, with D unclear. In DNA form, the CDR3 reads TGTGCCAGCAGTTACGTCCCCGGGCCCCAGTCTAGAGAGCAGTACTTC. Its protein is CASSYVPGPQSREQYF.